This T cell receptor (beta chain) was identified in a study of T cells in Graves' hyperthyroidism and ophthalmopathy. TCR beta CDR3 regions were amplified from RNA transcripts. During a first-round RT-PCR of the TCR CDR3, the HTBI primer set was used. TCRdb re-called the multiplex PCR reads with MiXCR, one entry per CDR3 protein. The sample lists 700,000 or so distinct CDR3 sequences; about 14% were seen once. A NOSPECS grade of at least 4, a Clinical Activity Score of at least 3 and duration under 3 months were recorded in ophthalmopathy patients. Reasons for excluding patients were uncontrolled infection, other autoimmune disease, pregnancy or lactation. Clinical symptoms, serum thyroxine, TRAb, thyroid ultrasound and orbital computed tomography established diagnosis. The sequence came from a woman in her forties or fifties with Graves' ophthalmopathy. Sequenced sample: blood.

CDR3 in amino acids: CASSDRSWSPLHF. CDR3 DNA: TGTGCCAGCAGTGATCGGAGTTGGTCACCCCTCCACTTT. This rearrangement joins TRBV25-1 to TRBJ1-6; D not resolved. The V and J ends lost 3 bases and 10 bases respectively, with 10 bases between them. CDR1 and CDR2 (germline): MGHDK, SYGVNS. The CDR3 length is 13 residues.